A single sample gave rise to the 11 T cell receptor beta chains below, sequenced in a study of OX40 agonist ivuxolimab in advanced cancers. Measured with immunoSEQ multiplex PCR; TCRdb has only the in-frame clones, and not every one. This table has tens of thousands of clones, 70% to 90% appearing once. The sample in question was CD4+ or CD8+ T cells sorted from blood, obtained in a trial of the OX40 agonist ivuxolimab. The receptors stem from an adult with an advanced solid tumor such as melanoma, head and neck, liver or kidney cancer.

This rearrangement joins TRBV11-2 to TRBJ2-7; the D is unclear. Deletions cut 5 bases from V and 6 bases from J, with 11 bases between. Germline CDR1 reads SGHAT; CDR2 reads FQNNGV. This CDR3 region has 12 residues. The DNA for the CDR3 is TGTGCCAGCAGCAAACTTTTCCCCGAGCAGTACTTC. It yields the protein CASSKLFPEQYF.

This chain connects TRBV5-1 to TRBJ2-7; 12 positions agree with TRBD2. Germline assignment: CDR1 SGHRS and CDR2 YFSETQ. The CDR3 runs 16 residues. V shed 4 bases and J 3 bases; nucleotides not matched to a gene: 8. DNA for the CDR3: TGCGCCAGCAGCCGGGCCGGGACTAGCGGGCTCTACGAGCAGTACTTC. This translates into CASSRAGTSGLYEQYF.

A note on this clone: The conserved phenylalanine or tryptophan is not found at the CDR3 terminus, so this likely reflects a read error. This sequence joins TRBV5-1 and TRBJ1-2, with 7 bases fitting TRBD1. Germline CDR1 and CDR2: SGHRS and YFSETQ. There are 14 residues in the CDR3. J lost 4 bases, V lost 4 bases, and 7 bases had no gene match. CDR3 bases: TGCGCCAGCAGCATGACAGGGAATGTCTATGGCTACACCCTC. Translation: CASSMTGNVYGYTL.

The chain is built from TRBV5-1 and TRBJ2-2, with TRBD1 matching 8 bases. Germline CDR1 and CDR2: SGHRS and YFSETQ. This CDR3 has 16 residues. Germline trimming cut 4 bases from V and 6 bases from J; bases unmatched to any gene: 11. Written as DNA, the CDR3 is TGCGCCAGCAGCCTCTCGACAGGGGTAATAGCCGGGGAGCTGTTTTTT. Its translation is CASSLSTGVIAGELFF.

The chain is built from TRBV25-1 and TRBJ2-7; 7 bases line up with TRBD2. V lost 11 bases and J lost 2; bases outside the gene matches: 12. There are 14 residues in the CDR3. Germline V lookup: CDR1 MGHDK, CDR2 SYGVNS. The CDR3 loop is CASKWGEGPYEQYF. CDR3 DNA sequence: TGTGCCTCCAAGTGGGGGGAGGGGCCCTACGAGCAGTACTTC.

This clone was picked up one time. The chain carries TRBV7-3 and TRBJ2-5, with TRBD1 identical over 7 bases. J lost 3 bases, V lost 5 bases, and 6 bases had no gene match. The CDR3 sequence is 14 residues long. Germline V gives CDR1 SGHTA, CDR2 FQGTGA. CDR3 DNA sequence: TGTGCCAGCAGCCCAACCGACAGGGAAGAGACCCAGTACTTC. Its translation is CASSPTDREETQYF.

This chain links TRBV7-9 with TRBJ2-3; tentatively, D is TRBD2 (5 bases). V lost 8 bases to trimming and J lost 5 bases, with 5 bases between them. The CDR3 consists of 10 residues. Germline assignment: CDR1 SEHNR and CDR2 FQNEAQ (reference sequence). The CDR3 DNA follows: TGTGCCAGCCGGGGAGATACGCAGTATTTT. Translation gives CASRGDTQYF.

This rearrangement joins TRBV10-3 to TRBJ1-5; 7 nucleotides match TRBD1. The CDR3 contains 14 residues. Germline V gene sequence: CDR1 ENHRY, CDR2 SYGVKD. V gave up 6 bases and J gave up 3 bases; unmatched junction bases: 5. CDR3: CAIRPTGDNQPQHF. The CDR3, as DNA: TGTGCCATCAGACCCACAGGGGACAATCAGCCCCAGCATTTT.

The V and J genes are TRBV28 and TRBJ2-7, with 12 bases that match TRBD2. Germline-derived CDR1 and CDR2 are MDHEN and SYDVKM. The V gene end was trimmed by 5 bases and the J gene end by 5 bases; junction bases not matched to a gene: 4. This CDR3 spans 14 amino acids. The CDR3: CASSPLAGGDEQYF. As DNA, the CDR3 is TGTGCCAGCAGTCCTCTAGCGGGAGGGGACGAGCAGTACTTC.

The V gene is TRBV5-1, the J gene TRBJ2-2, with unresolved D. Trimming removed 0 bases at V and 4 bases at J, with 7 bases between. From germline, CDR1 is SGHRS and CDR2 YFSETQ. The CDR3 has 14 residues. This CDR3 is CASSLGLPTGELFF. CDR3 bases: TGCGCCAGCAGCTTGGGGCTACCCACCGGGGAGCTGTTTTTT.

This chain connects TRBV14 to TRBJ2-3; no clear D gene. V lost 0 bases and J lost 8, with 9 bases in between. CDR3 length: 13 residues. CDR1 SGHDN and CDR2 FVKESK come from the germline V gene. This CDR3 is CASSQDLTGTQYF. Written as DNA, the CDR3 is TGTGCCAGCAGCCAAGATCTCACGGGTACGCAGTATTTT. The complete variable domain, with remaining parts taken from reference TRBV14 and TRBJ2-3, reads EAGVTQFPSHSVIEKGQTVTLRCDPISGHDNLYWYRRVMGKEIKFLLHFVKESKQDESGMPNNRFLAERTGGTYSTLKVQPAELEDSGVYFCASSQDLTGTQYFGPGTRLTVL.